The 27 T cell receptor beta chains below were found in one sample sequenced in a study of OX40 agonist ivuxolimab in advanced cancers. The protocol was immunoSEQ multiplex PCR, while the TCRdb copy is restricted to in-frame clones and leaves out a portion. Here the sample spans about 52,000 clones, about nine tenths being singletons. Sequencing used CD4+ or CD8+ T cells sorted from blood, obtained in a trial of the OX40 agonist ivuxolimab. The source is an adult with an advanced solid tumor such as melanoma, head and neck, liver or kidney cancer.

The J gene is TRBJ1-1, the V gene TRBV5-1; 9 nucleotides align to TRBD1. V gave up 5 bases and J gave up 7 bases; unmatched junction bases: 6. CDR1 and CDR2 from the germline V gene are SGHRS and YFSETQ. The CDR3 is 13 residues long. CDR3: CASRIDRGGEAFF. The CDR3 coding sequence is TGCGCCAGCAGGATCGACAGGGGGGGTGAAGCTTTCTTT. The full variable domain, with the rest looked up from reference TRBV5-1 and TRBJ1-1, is KAGVTQTPRYLIKTRGQQVTLSCSPISGHRSVSWYQQTPGQGLQFLFEYFSETQRNKGNFPGRFSGRQFSNSRSEMNVSTLELGDSALYLCASRIDRGGEAFFGQGTRLTVV.

CDR3 sequence: CASSDLGSLYEQYF. The CDR3 DNA reads as TGTGCCAGCAGTGATCTAGGGAGCCTCTACGAGCAGTACTTC. The chain combines TRBV6-1 with TRBJ2-7; a weak D match, TRBD2 (5 bases). The CDR3 is 14 residues long. Germline CDR1 is MNHNS and CDR2 is SASEGT. Deletions cut 3 bases from V and 3 bases from J, with 12 bases between.

The chain's CDR3 is CASSGQGVRGAWNTEAFF. In DNA form, the CDR3 reads TGTGCCAGCAGTGGACAGGGGGTACGAGGGGCCTGGAACACTGAAGCTTTCTTT. The chain carries TRBV6-1 and TRBJ1-1; 9 bases are a match to TRBD1. From germline, CDR1 is MNHNS and CDR2 SASEGT. The CDR3 has 18 residues. V trimming: 4 bases; J trimming: 1 base; junction bases outside the gene matches: 13.

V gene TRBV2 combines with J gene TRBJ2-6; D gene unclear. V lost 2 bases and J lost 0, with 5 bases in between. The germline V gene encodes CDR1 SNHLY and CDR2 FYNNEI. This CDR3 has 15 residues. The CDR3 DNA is TGTGCCAGCAGTGAAAGTAGCTCTGGGGCCAACGTCCTGACTTTC. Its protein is CASSESSSGANVLTF.

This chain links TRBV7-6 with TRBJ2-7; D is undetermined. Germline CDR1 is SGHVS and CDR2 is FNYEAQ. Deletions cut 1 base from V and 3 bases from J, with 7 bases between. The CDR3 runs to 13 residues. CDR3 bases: TGTGCCAGCAGCTTAGAACGGAGCTACGAGCAGTACTTC. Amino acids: CASSLERSYEQYF.

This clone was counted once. The CDR3 DNA sequence: TGTGCCAGCAGCTTAGGGACAGGGGACGAGCAGTACTTC. This sequence encodes CASSLGTGDEQYF. The chain uses TRBV13 and TRBJ2-7; 8 positions match TRBD1. The CDR3 runs 13 residues. Germline CDR1 PRHDT, CDR2 FYEKMQ (reference sequence). After removal of 0 bases from V and 5 bases from J, the junction contained 0 bases not matched to a gene.

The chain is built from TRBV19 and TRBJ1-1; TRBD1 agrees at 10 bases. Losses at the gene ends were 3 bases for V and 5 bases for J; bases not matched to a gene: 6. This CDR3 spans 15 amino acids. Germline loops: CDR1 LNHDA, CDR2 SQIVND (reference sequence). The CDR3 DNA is TGTGCCAGTAGTATTGGGGGGACAGGGGTGACTGAAGCTTTCTTT. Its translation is CASSIGGTGVTEAFF.

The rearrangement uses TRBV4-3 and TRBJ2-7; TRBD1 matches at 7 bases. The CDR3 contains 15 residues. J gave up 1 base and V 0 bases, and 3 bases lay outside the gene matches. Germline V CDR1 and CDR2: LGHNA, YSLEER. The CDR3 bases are TGCGCCAGCAGCCAAGAGGGGACAGCTTCCTACGAGCAGTACTTC. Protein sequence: CASSQEGTASYEQYF.

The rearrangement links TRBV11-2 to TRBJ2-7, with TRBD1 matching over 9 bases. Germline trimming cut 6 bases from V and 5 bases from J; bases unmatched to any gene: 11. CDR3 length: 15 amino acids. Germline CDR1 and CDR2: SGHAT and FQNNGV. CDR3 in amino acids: CASSLSPGQGNEQYF. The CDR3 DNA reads TGTGCCAGCAGTCTGTCTCCGGGACAGGGTAACGAGCAGTACTTC.

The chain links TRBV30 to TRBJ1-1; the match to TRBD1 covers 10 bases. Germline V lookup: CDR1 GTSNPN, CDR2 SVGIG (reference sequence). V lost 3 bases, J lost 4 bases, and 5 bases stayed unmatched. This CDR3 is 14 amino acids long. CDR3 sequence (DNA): TGTGCCTGGAGCTGGGGACAGGGGAGCACTGAAGCTTTCTTT. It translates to CAWSWGQGSTEAFF.

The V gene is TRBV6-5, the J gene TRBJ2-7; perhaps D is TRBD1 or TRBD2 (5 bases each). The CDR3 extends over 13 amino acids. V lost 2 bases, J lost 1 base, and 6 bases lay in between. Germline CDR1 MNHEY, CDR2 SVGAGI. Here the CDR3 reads CASSYGGSYEQYF. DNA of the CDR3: TGTGCCAGCAGTTACGGGGGTTCCTACGAGCAGTACTTC.

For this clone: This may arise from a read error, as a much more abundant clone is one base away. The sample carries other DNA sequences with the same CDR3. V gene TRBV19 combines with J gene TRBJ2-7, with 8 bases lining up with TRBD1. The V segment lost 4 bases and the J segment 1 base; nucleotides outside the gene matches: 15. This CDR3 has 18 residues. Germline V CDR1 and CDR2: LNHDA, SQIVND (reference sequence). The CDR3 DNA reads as TGTGCCAGTAGTACCTCTGGGACAGGAAGTATAGGATCCTACGAGCAGTACTTC. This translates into CASSTSGTGSIGSYEQYF.

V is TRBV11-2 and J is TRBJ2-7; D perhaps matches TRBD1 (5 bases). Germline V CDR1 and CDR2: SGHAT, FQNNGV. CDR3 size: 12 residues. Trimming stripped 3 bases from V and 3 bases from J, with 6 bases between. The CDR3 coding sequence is TGTGCCAGCAGCTTGACAGACTACGAGCAGTACTTC. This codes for CASSLTDYEQYF.

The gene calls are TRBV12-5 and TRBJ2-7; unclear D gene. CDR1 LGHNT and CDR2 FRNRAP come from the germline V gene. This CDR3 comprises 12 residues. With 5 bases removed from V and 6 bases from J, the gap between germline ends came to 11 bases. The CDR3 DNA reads TGTGCTAGTGGTCCCCTGGCCCTCGAGCAGTACTTC. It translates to CASGPLALEQYF.

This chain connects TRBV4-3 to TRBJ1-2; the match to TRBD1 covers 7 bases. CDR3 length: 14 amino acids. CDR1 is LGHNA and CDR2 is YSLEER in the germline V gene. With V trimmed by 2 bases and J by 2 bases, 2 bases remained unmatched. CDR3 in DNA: TGCGCCAGCAGCCAAACGACAGGGAACTATGGCTACACCTTC. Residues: CASSQTTGNYGYTF.

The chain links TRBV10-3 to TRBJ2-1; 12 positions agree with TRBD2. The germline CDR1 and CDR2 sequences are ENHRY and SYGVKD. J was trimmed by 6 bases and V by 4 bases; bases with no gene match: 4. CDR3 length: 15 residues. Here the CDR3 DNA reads TGTGCCATCAGTGGCCCTAGCGGGGGGGGCAATGAGCAGTTCTTC. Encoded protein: CAISGPSGGGNEQFF.

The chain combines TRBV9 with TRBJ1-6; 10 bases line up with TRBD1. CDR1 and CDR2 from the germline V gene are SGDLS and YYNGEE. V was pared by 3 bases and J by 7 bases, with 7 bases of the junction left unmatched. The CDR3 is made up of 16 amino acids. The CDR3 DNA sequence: TGTGCCAGCAGCGACCCGAGGGGACAGGGGAATTCACCCCTCCACTTT. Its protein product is CASSDPRGQGNSPLHF.

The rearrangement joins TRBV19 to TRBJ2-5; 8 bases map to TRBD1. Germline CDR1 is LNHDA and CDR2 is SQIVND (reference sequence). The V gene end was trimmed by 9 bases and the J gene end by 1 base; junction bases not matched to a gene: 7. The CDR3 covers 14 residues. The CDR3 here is CASKDRDLQETQYF. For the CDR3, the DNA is TGTGCCAGCAAGGACAGGGATCTCCAAGAGACCCAGTACTTC.

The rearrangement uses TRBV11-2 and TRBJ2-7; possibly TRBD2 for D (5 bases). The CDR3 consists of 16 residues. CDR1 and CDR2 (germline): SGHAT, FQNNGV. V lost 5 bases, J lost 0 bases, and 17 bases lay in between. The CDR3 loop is CASSGSRTTSSYEQYF. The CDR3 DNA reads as TGTGCCAGCAGCGGGAGTAGGACGACGAGCTCCTACGAGCAGTACTTC.

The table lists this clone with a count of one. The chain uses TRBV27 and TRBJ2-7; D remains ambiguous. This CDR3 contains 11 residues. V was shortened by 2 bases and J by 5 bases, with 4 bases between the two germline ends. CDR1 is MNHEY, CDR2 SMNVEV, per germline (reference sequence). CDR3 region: CASSLVDEQYF. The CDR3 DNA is TGTGCCAGCAGTTTAGTGGACGAGCAGTACTTC.

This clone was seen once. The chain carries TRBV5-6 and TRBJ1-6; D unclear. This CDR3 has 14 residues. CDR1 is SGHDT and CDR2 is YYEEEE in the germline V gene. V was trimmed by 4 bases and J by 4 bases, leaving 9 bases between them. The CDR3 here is CASSPGLYNSPLHF. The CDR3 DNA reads TGTGCCAGCAGCCCCGGTTTGTATAATTCACCCCTCCACTTT.

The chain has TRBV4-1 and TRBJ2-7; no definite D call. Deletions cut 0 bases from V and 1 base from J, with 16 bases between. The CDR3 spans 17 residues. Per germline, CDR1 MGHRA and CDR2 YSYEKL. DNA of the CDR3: TGCGCCAGCAGCCAAGAATCCTCGACCAACCCTTCCTACGAGCAGTACTTC. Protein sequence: CASSQESSTNPSYEQYF.

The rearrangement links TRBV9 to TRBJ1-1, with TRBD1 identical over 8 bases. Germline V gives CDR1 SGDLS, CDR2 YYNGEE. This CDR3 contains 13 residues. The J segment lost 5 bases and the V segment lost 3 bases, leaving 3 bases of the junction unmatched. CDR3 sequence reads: CASSGQGWTEAFF. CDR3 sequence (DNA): TGTGCCAGCAGCGGACAGGGGTGGACTGAAGCTTTCTTT. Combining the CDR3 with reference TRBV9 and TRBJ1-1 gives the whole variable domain DSGVTQTPKHLITATGQRVTLRCSPRSGDLSVYWYQQSLDQGLQFLIQYYNGEERAKGNILERFSAQQFPDLHSELNLSSLELGDSALYFCASSGQGWTEAFFGQGTRLTVV.

Here the CDR3 reads CASRAQLGTQYF. In DNA form, the CDR3 reads TGTGCCAGCCGCGCTCAATTAGGGACCCAGTACTTC. The chain combines TRBV5-6 with TRBJ2-5, with D unresolved. CDR1 and CDR2 from the germline V gene are SGHDT and YYEEEE. The CDR3 totals 12 residues. Trimming took 7 bases from V and 7 from J, leaving 14 bases between them.

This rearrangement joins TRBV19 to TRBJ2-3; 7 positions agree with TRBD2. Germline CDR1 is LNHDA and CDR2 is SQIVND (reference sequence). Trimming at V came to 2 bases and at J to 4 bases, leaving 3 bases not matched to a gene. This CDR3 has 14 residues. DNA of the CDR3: TGTGCCAGTAGTATATCGGGGGGAGCAGATACGCAGTATTTT. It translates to CASSISGGADTQYF.

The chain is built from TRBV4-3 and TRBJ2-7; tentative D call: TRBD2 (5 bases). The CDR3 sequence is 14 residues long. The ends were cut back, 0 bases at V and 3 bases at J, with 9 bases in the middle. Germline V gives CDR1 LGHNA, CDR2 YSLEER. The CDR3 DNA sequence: TGCGCCAGCAGCCAAGACCGCGAGGGCTACGAGCAGTACTTC. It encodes CASSQDREGYEQYF.

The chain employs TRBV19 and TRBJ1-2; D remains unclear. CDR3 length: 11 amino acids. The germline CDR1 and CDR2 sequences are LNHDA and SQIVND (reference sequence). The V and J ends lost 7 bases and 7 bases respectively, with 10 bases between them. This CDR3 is CASTLSGGYTF. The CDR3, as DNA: TGTGCCAGTACTCTGAGCGGTGGCTACACCTTC.